This T cell receptor (beta chain) is drawn from a study of cytomegalovirus exposure and HLA in healthy donors. Study findings and constraints: In all likelihood, a cluster of highly shared sequence variants was a sequencing artifact.

The PCR employed 60 Vbeta primers together with 13 Jbeta primers. The assay was immunoSEQ multiplex PCR, and TCRdb's table has in-frame clones only and misses some. The sample lists roughly 200,000 clones, roughly 73% occurring once. Comments on this clone: What it recognizes is unknown.

From germline, CDR1 is SGHAT and CDR2 FQNNGV. Trimming removed 1 base from V and 2 bases from J, with 8 bases in between. The CDR3 has 14 amino acids. This receptor was identified in a woman under 40 in good health and CMV-seropositive. V is TRBV11-2 and J is TRBJ1-2; D is possibly TRBD1 (6 bases). Material: PBMCs. CDR3 nucleotide sequence: TGTGCCAGCAGCTTAGGTACAGGGAACTATGGCTACACCTTC. Its translation is CASSLGTGNYGYTF.